In this sample, the clone carrying this TCR beta chain turned up a few times. The sample comes from a study of T cell repertoires in cytomegalovirus infection. TCRdb reanalysed the reads using MiXCR and keeps one entry per CDR3 protein. The table shows around 490,000 distinct CDR3 sequences, with 26% occurring only once. Germline CDR1 reads WSHSY; CDR2 reads SAAADI. The CDR3 contains 18 residues. The ends lost 8 bases at V and 0 bases at J; junction bases unmatched: 16. The source is a human donor in good health (CMV status not recorded). Some clones in this sample may be carry-over from other donors' samples. The sample taken for sequencing was PBMCs. The chain links TRBV10-2 to TRBJ2-3; 8 bases agree with TRBD2. In DNA form, the CDR3 reads TGCGCCAGCTCCTCAGCGCTAGCGGGTTACCTTAGCACAGATACGCAGTATTTT. It specifies CASSSALAGYLSTDTQYF.